Presented here are 24 T cell receptor beta chains from one specimen sequenced in a study of long-term antiretroviral therapy in people with HIV. The authors ran the immunoSEQ assay, v3.0, at survey level. Here immunoSEQ multiplex PCR was the method, and the copy in TCRdb shows in-frame clones only, minus some. The sample has about 28,000 clones; 84% are singletons. The source material was unsorted PBMCs, sampled 0.4 years after starting antiretroviral therapy. The receptor set was obtained from a man aged 18 to 29 with HIV.

The chain is built from TRBV7-9 and TRBJ2-3, with D unclear. CDR3 size: 12 residues. Germline V gene data show CDR1 as SEHNR and CDR2 as FQNEAQ (reference sequence). V shed 1 base and J shed 4 bases, with 3 bases lying between them. The DNA for the CDR3 is TGTGCCAGCAGCTTAGAATCAGATACGCAGTATTTT. As protein: CASSLESDTQYF.

This chain connects TRBV4-3 to TRBJ2-1, with D perhaps TRBD2 (5 bases). The germline gives CDR1 LGHNA, CDR2 YSLEER. Trimming pared 4 bases from V and 6 bases from J, leaving 16 bases between. The CDR3 is 15 residues long. The CDR3 DNA follows: TGCGCCAGCAGCCCAGGACTCAACCTAGGCAATGAGCAGTTCTTC. Amino acids: CASSPGLNLGNEQFF.

This clone was seen only a few times. The CDR3 DNA sequence: TGTGCCAGCAGCTGGGAAGACACTGAAGCTTTCTTT. Amino acid sequence: CASSWEDTEAFF. The chain links TRBV7-9 to TRBJ1-1; D remains unclear. V lost 4 bases and J 3 bases, leaving 6 bases between the germline ends. CDR1 SEHNR and CDR2 FQNEAQ come from the germline V gene (reference sequence). This CDR3 has 12 residues.

The V gene is TRBV5-1, the J gene TRBJ1-1, with D possibly being TRBD1 (5 bases). CDR1 and CDR2 (germline): SGHRS, YFSETQ. Trimming stripped 0 bases from V and 1 base from J, with 13 bases between. The CDR3 sequence is 16 residues long. DNA for the CDR3: TGCGCCAGCAGCTTGGGAGCAGGGCCGACGAACACTGAAGCTTTCTTT. It encodes CASSLGAGPTNTEAFF. Full variable domain (rest looked up from reference TRBV5-1 and TRBJ1-1): KAGVTQTPRYLIKTRGQQVTLSCSPISGHRSVSWYQQTPGQGLQFLFEYFSETQRNKGNFPGRFSGRQFSNSRSEMNVSTLELGDSALYLCASSLGAGPTNTEAFFGQGTRLTVV.

The chain links TRBV28 to TRBJ1-5; 12 bases align to TRBD1. The ends lost 3 bases at V and 7 bases at J; junction bases unmatched: 7. CDR3 length: 16 amino acids. CDR1 is MDHEN and CDR2 is SYDVKM in the germline V gene. CDR3 protein: CASSFKGQGADQPQHF. The CDR3 DNA reads as TGTGCCAGCAGTTTTAAGGGACAGGGGGCAGACCAGCCCCAGCATTTT. Full variable domain (remainder filled in from reference TRBV28 and TRBJ1-5): DVKVTQSSRYLVKRTGEKVFLECVQDMDHENMFWYRQDPGLGLRLIYFSYDVKMKEKGDIPEGYSVSREKKERFSLILESASTNQTSMYLCASSFKGQGADQPQHFGDGTRLSIL.

This clone was recorded a few times. The chain uses TRBV7-6 and TRBJ2-7; D may be TRBD1 or TRBD2 (5 bases each). Germline V gene sequence: CDR1 SGHVS, CDR2 FNYEAQ. Trimming took 5 bases from V and 5 from J, leaving 19 bases between them. The CDR3 runs to 15 residues. The CDR3, as DNA: TGTGCCAGCAGCCACACCGGGACGGCCCCGCACGAGCAGTACTTC. Amino acid sequence: CASSHTGTAPHEQYF. Full variable domain (remainder filled in from reference TRBV7-6 and TRBJ2-7): GAGVSQSPRYKVTKRGQDVALRCDPISGHVSLYWYRQALGQGPEFLTYFNYEAQQDKSGLPNDRFSAERPEGSISTLTIQRTEQRDSAMYRCASSHTGTAPHEQYFGPGTRLTVT.

CDR3 nucleotide sequence: TGTGCCGTTGGTAGGGGAGCGGGCGGCTACACCTTC. Protein product: CAVGRGAGGYTF. The chain links TRBV27 to TRBJ1-2, with D possibly TRBD1 on 5 matching bases. Deletions cut 11 bases from V and 8 bases from J, with 18 bases between. The germline V gene has CDR1 MNHEY and CDR2 SMNVEV (reference sequence). This CDR3 is 12 amino acids long.

The rearrangement uses TRBV5-1 and TRBJ2-3; D gene unclear. V was shortened by 1 base and J by 3 bases, with 12 bases between the two germline ends. The CDR3 totals 15 residues. The germline CDR1 and CDR2 sequences are SGHRS and YFSETQ. This CDR3 reads CASSLNSYGTDTQYF. The CDR3 bases are TGCGCCAGCAGCTTGAACAGTTACGGGACAGATACGCAGTATTTT.

The chain employs TRBV19 and TRBJ2-5; 7 nucleotides line up with TRBD2. V trimming: 6 bases; J trimming: 1 base; junction bases outside the gene matches: 8. There are 15 residues in the CDR3. CDR1 is LNHDA and CDR2 is SQIVND in the germline V gene (reference sequence). This CDR3 reads CASRRKASGQETQYF. The CDR3, as DNA: TGTGCCAGTAGGAGAAAGGCTAGCGGCCAAGAGACCCAGTACTTC.

The chain joins TRBV19 to TRBJ2-1; TRBD2 matches at 13 bases. This CDR3 contains 15 residues. V gave up 5 bases and J gave up 5 bases; unmatched junction bases: 3. Germline V gene data show CDR1 as LNHDA and CDR2 as SQIVND (reference sequence). For the CDR3, the DNA is TGTGCCAGTAGTCTCGGGACTAGCGGGAACAATGAGCAGTTCTTC. It codes for CASSLGTSGNNEQFF.

This rearrangement joins TRBV5-6 to TRBJ2-6, with D tentatively TRBD1 (5 bases). CDR1 is SGHDT, CDR2 YYEEEE, per germline. CDR3 length: 14 amino acids. The V and J ends lost 5 bases and 0 bases respectively, with 6 bases between them. DNA of the CDR3: TGTGCCAGCAGGGGGCTCTCTGGGGCCAACGTCCTGACTTTC. Its protein product is CASRGLSGANVLTF.

The rearrangement uses TRBV5-1 and TRBJ2-3; no reliable D call. The CDR3 loop spans 15 amino acids. Trimming cost V 3 bases and J 0 bases, with 11 bases left between them. Germline V lookup: CDR1 SGHRS, CDR2 YFSETQ. CDR3 sequence: CASSWSLESTDTQYF. The CDR3 DNA follows: TGCGCCAGCAGCTGGAGTCTAGAGAGCACAGATACGCAGTATTTT.

This rearrangement joins TRBV5-6 to TRBJ2-2; 7 bases line up with TRBD1. Germline CDR1 and CDR2: SGHDT and YYEEEE. V dropped 4 bases and J dropped 4; count of bases not matched to a gene: 10. The CDR3 consists of 16 residues. CDR3 in DNA: TGTGCCAGCAGCCTATCGGGACAGTATGGCACCGGGGAGCTGTTTTTT. Translated: CASSLSGQYGTGELFF.

The chain recombines TRBV4-3 with TRBJ1-1; unclear D gene. Trimming stripped 1 base from V and 5 bases from J, with 14 bases between. Germline CDR1 reads LGHNA; CDR2 reads YSLEER. The CDR3 runs to 15 residues. Here the CDR3 DNA reads TGCGCCAGCAGCCAAGGGAGGGTATCGGCGACTGAAGCTTTCTTT. Encoded protein: CASSQGRVSATEAFF.

The genes are TRBV4-3 and TRBJ2-3; 10 bases line up with TRBD1. The CDR3 covers 15 residues. The V gene end was trimmed by 4 bases and the J gene end by 1 base; junction bases not matched to a gene: 2. Germline V lookup: CDR1 LGHNA, CDR2 YSLEER. The CDR3 coding sequence is TGCGCCAGCAGCCCAGGGACAGGGGGCACAGATACGCAGTATTTT. This gives the protein CASSPGTGGTDTQYF.

CDR3 region: CASSYGSQGDYEQYF. CDR3 bases: TGTGCCAGCAGTTACGGCTCGCAGGGAGACTACGAGCAGTACTTC. The chain recombines TRBV6-5 with TRBJ2-7; D possibly uses TRBD1 or TRBD2 (5 bases each). CDR1 is MNHEY and CDR2 is SVGAGI in the germline V gene. The CDR3 is made up of 15 amino acids. With 2 bases removed from V and 3 bases from J, the gap between germline ends came to 14 bases.

This clone was counted only a few times. Distinct nucleotide sequences in the sample also encode this CDR3. J is TRBJ2-1 and V is TRBV7-2, with TRBD2 as a possible D gene (6 bases). V was cut by 0 bases and J by 2 bases, with 8 bases left in between. Looked up from germline, CDR1 is SGHTA and CDR2 is FQGNSA. CDR3 length: 15 amino acids. CDR3 sequence reads: CASSLAGGTYNEQFF. The CDR3, as DNA: TGTGCCAGCAGCTTAGCGGGAGGAACCTACAATGAGCAGTTCTTC.

V usage is TRBV5-4 and J usage is TRBJ2-7, with TRBD1 identical over 10 bases. Germline loops: CDR1 SGHNT, CDR2 YYREEE (reference sequence). Losses at the gene ends were 4 bases for V and 4 bases for J; bases not matched to a gene: 8. The CDR3 covers 15 residues. In DNA form, the CDR3 reads TGTGCCAGCAGCGGAAAGGACAGGGGGATATACGAGCAGTACTTC. It encodes CASSGKDRGIYEQYF.

This chain links TRBV19 with TRBJ1-1, with unresolved D. Per germline, CDR1 LNHDA and CDR2 SQIVND (reference sequence). Trimming removed 3 bases at V and 4 bases at J, with 9 bases between. The CDR3 runs 13 residues. The CDR3 nucleotides are TGTGCCAGTAGTATTCTCCGGGGCACTGAAGCTTTCTTT. Translation gives CASSILRGTEAFF. The whole variable domain, filled in from reference TRBV19 and TRBJ1-1, reads DGGITQSPKYLFRKEGQNVTLSCEQNLNHDAMYWYRQDPGQGLRLIYYSQIVNDFQKGDIAEGYSVSREKKESFPLTVTSAQKNPTAFYLCASSILRGTEAFFGQGTRLTVV.

This clone was recorded once. The genes are TRBV19 and TRBJ2-7; D is ambiguous. The CDR3 contains 14 residues. The V end lost 5 bases, the J end lost 5 bases, and 16 bases lay between the germline ends. The germline CDR1 and CDR2 sequences are LNHDA and SQIVND (reference sequence). The CDR3 reads CASSPTGRAHEQYF. Here the CDR3 DNA reads TGTGCCAGTAGTCCAACGGGCCGTGCCCACGAGCAGTACTTC. The entire variable domain, with the rest obtained from reference TRBV19 and TRBJ2-7, is as follows: DGGITQSPKYLFRKEGQNVTLSCEQNLNHDAMYWYRQDPGQGLRLIYYSQIVNDFQKGDIAEGYSVSREKKESFPLTVTSAQKNPTAFYLCASSPTGRAHEQYFGPGTRLTVT.

In this sample, this clone turned up a few times. The chain combines TRBV7-9 with TRBJ2-7, with a possible D match to TRBD1 (6 bases). The CDR3 has 14 amino acids. V was shortened by 5 bases and J by 1 base, with 12 bases between the two germline ends. Germline V gene sequence: CDR1 SEHNR, CDR2 FQNEAQ (reference sequence). The CDR3 protein is CASSPADSSYEQYF. The DNA for the CDR3 is TGTGCCAGCAGCCCAGCGGACAGTTCCTACGAGCAGTACTTC.

The chain uses TRBV4-3 and TRBJ1-4; TRBD1 is a possible D gene (6 bases). V lost 1 base to trimming and J lost 8 bases, with 14 bases between them. The CDR3 is 15 amino acids. Germline loops: CDR1 LGHNA, CDR2 YSLEER. The CDR3: CASSQGGGPGEKLFF. The CDR3 DNA reads as TGCGCCAGCAGCCAAGGTGGGGGGCCGGGGGAAAAACTGTTTTTT.

The chain carries TRBV9 and TRBJ1-4; D is uncertain. CDR3 length equals 15 residues. The V and J ends lost 0 bases and 1 base respectively, with 7 bases between them. CDR1 is SGDLS and CDR2 is YYNGEE in the germline V gene. CDR3 DNA: TGTGCCAGCAGCGTAGAAGGGATAACTAATGAAAAACTGTTTTTT. This encodes CASSVEGITNEKLFF.

The chain recombines TRBV7-6 with TRBJ2-1; TRBD2 aligns across 12 bases. Germline V gene data show CDR1 as SGHVS and CDR2 as FNYEAQ. V trimming: 4 bases; J trimming: 2 bases; junction bases outside the gene matches: 0. The CDR3 extends over 15 amino acids. DNA of the CDR3: TGTGCCAGCAGCTCTAGCGGGAGGGCCTACAATGAGCAGTTCTTC. Translated: CASSSSGRAYNEQFF.